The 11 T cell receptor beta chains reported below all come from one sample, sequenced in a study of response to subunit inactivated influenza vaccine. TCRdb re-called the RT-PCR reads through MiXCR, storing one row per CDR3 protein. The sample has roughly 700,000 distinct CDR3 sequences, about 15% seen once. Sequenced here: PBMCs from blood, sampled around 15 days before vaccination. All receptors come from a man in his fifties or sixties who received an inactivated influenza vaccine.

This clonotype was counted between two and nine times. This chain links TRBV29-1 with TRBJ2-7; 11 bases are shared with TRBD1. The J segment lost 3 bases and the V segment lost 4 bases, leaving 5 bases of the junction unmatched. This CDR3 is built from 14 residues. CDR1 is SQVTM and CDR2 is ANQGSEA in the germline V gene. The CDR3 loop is CSVGTGGAVYEQYF. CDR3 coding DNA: TGCAGCGTTGGGACAGGGGGCGCAGTCTACGAGCAGTACTTC.

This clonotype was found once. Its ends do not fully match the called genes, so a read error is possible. The CDR3 DNA reads TGTGCCAGCAGCCCAGGACAAGTTTTAAGATTC. Its translation is CASSPGQVLRF. The chain links TRBV6-2 or TRBV6-3 to TRBJ2-7; D possibly corresponds to TRBD1 (5 bases). Germline CDR1 MNHEY, CDR2 SVGEGT. The CDR3 consists of 11 residues.

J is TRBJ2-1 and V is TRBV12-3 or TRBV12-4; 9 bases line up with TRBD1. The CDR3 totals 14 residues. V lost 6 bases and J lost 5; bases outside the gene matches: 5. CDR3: CASRGDRENNEQFF. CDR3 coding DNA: TGTGCCAGCAGGGGGGACAGGGAGAACAATGAGCAGTTCTTC.

CDR3 coding DNA: TGCAGTGCAACCCCGTCAAGACTAGCGGGAGAGGGCGAGCAGTACTTC. Its protein product is CSATPSRLAGEGEQYF. The chain has TRBV20-1 and TRBJ2-7; TRBD2 matches at 12 bases. The CDR3 covers 16 residues. Germline V gives CDR1 DFQATT, CDR2 SNEGSKA (reference sequence). The trim removed 6 bases at V and 6 bases at J, leaving 15 bases unmatched.

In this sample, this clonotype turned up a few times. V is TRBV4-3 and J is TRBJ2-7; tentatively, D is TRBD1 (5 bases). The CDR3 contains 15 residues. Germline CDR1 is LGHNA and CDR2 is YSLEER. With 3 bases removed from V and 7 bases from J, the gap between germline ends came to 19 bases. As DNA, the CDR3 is TGCGCCAGCAGCCAGCAGAATGTAGCAGGGCGGGAGCAGTACTTC. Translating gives CASSQQNVAGREQYF.

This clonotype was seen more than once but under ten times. The CDR3 nucleotides read TGTGCCAGCAGTTTATCTACAGGGACAGCTTTCTTT. Protein product: CASSLSTGTAFF. The chain couples TRBV28 to TRBJ1-1; D might be TRBD1 (6 bases). V lost 1 base to trimming and J lost 10 bases, with 10 bases between them. Germline CDR1 is MDHEN and CDR2 is SYDVKM. The CDR3 length is 12 residues.

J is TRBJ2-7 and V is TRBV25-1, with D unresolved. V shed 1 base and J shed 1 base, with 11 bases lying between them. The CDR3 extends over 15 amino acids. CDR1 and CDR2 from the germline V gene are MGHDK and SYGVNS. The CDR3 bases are TGTGCCAGCAGTGAATCAAGCGTTTCGTCCTACGAGCAGTACTTC. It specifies CASSESSVSSYEQYF.

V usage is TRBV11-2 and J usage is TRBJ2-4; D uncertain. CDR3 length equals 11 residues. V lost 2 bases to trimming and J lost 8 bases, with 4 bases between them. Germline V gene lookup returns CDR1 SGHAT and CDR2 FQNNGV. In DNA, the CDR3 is TGTGCCAGCAGCTTATTAGACATTCAGTACTTC. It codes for CASSLLDIQYF.

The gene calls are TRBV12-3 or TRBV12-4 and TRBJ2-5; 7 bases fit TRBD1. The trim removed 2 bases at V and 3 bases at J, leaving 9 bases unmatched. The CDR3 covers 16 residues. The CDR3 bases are TGTGCCAGCAGTTTATTACCAGGGGGATTCGAAGAGACCCAGTACTTC. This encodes CASSLLPGGFEETQYF.

DNA of the CDR3: TGCGCCAGCAGCCAAGATATGGGGGGGTCTCGCACAGATACGCAGTATTTT. The encoded protein is CASSQDMGGSRTDTQYF. The rearrangement joins TRBV4-1 to TRBJ2-3; 7 nucleotides match TRBD2. CDR3 length equals 17 residues. CDR1 MGHRA and CDR2 YSYEKL come from the germline V gene. The junction had 7 bases not matched to a gene; V was cut back by 0 bases and J by 1 base.

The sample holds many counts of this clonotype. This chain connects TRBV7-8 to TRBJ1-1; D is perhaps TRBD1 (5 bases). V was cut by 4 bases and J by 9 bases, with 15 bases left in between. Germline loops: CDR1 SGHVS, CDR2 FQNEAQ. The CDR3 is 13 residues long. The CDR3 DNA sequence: TGTGCCAGCAGCTCTTCCGGGACCAAACAAGCTTTCTTT. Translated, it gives CASSSSGTKQAFF.